One and the same sample provided the 5 T cell receptor beta chains below, sequenced in a study of cytomegalovirus exposure and HLA in healthy donors. A multiplex PCR was run with 60 Vbeta primers and 13 Jbeta primers. TCRdb keeps only in-frame clones here, not all; method: immunoSEQ multiplex PCR. The table shows 150,000 or so clones, with roughly 79% occurring only once. The sample comprised PBMCs. The receptors stem from a man aged 25 to 40 in good health and CMV-seronegative.

This chain joins TRBV7-8 and TRBJ2-7, with 11 positions matching TRBD2. CDR1 is SGHVS and CDR2 is FQNEAQ in the germline V gene. V lost 1 base and J lost 4; bases outside the gene matches: 12. The CDR3 extends over 18 amino acids. CDR3 region: CASSLGPSGRSPQYEQYF. The CDR3 DNA is TGTGCCAGCAGCTTAGGCCCTAGCGGGAGGTCGCCCCAATACGAGCAGTACTTC.

This clone was observed a handful of times. The chain couples TRBV5-1 to TRBJ2-1; TRBD2 is a possible D gene (6 bases). The CDR3 is made up of 13 amino acids. Trimming cost V 0 bases and J 6 bases, with 7 bases left between them. From germline, CDR1 is SGHRS and CDR2 YFSETQ. As DNA, the CDR3 is TGCGCCAGCAGCTTGGGGGACTCCAATGAGCAGTTCTTC. Protein: CASSLGDSNEQFF.

CDR3 coding DNA: TGTGCCAGCAGCCCCATGGACAGGGATGTCTACGAGCAGTACTTC. This sequence encodes CASSPMDRDVYEQYF. The chain employs TRBV28 and TRBJ2-7, with 8 bases identical to TRBD1. The CDR3 spans 15 residues. The ends lost 6 bases at V and 3 bases at J; junction bases unmatched: 10. The germline CDR1 and CDR2 sequences are MDHEN and SYDVKM.

The count of this clone is one. The V gene is TRBV18, the J gene TRBJ1-3; D is ambiguous. Germline V lookup: CDR1 KGHSH, CDR2 LQKENI. Trimming removed 6 bases at V and 4 bases at J, with 10 bases between. This CDR3 contains 13 residues. The CDR3 spells CASSLGEGNTIYF. The CDR3 nucleotides are TGTGCCAGCTCCCTCGGAGAAGGAAACACCATATATTTT.

This chain connects TRBV27 to TRBJ2-7, with 7 bases identical to TRBD1. The CDR3 length is 14 residues. Looked up from germline, CDR1 is MNHEY and CDR2 is SMNVEV (reference sequence). After removal of 2 bases from V and 3 bases from J, the junction contained 4 bases not matched to a gene. The DNA for the CDR3 is TGTGCCAGCAGTTTACTTGACAGGGTCTACGAGCAGTACTTC. Its protein product is CASSLLDRVYEQYF.